Below are 15 T cell receptor beta chains sequenced from a single sample in a study of blood T cell repertoires in COVID-19. The method was immunoSEQ multiplex PCR; TCRdb's version includes in-frame clones alone and lacks a portion of them. The repertoire holds about 130,000 clones, with about nine tenths as singletons. Input material: peripheral blood. These receptor sequences come from a man between 60 and 75 years old with COVID-19, enrolled during active disease.

The chain joins TRBV19 to TRBJ1-5; TRBD1 is a possible D gene (6 bases). Deletions cut 6 bases from V and 7 bases from J, with 13 bases between. Germline values: CDR1 LNHDA, CDR2 SQIVND (reference sequence). The CDR3 consists of 13 residues. CDR3 amino acids: CASRGGGRQPQHF. In DNA, the CDR3 is TGTGCCAGTAGAGGGGGGGGGAGACAGCCCCAGCATTTT.

Details on this clone: It may be a read error: a sequence one base away is much more abundant. Other DNA sequences of this sample code for an identical CDR3. The rearrangement uses TRBV5-4 and TRBJ1-1; D remains ambiguous. The V gene lost 0 bases and the J gene lost 0 bases, with 6 bases spanning the gap. In germline, CDR1 is SGHNT, CDR2 YYREEE (reference sequence). The CDR3 length is 14 residues. CDR3 in DNA: TGTGCCAGCAGCTTGGAGCGTATGAACACTGAAGCTTTCTTT. Residues: CASSLERMNTEAFF.

About this clone: One junction end disagrees with the germline gene, perhaps due to a read error. This sequence joins TRBV11-2 and TRBJ2-5, with 7 bases matching TRBD2. The CDR3 has 15 amino acids. CDR1 SGHAT and CDR2 FQNNGV come from the germline V gene. Here the CDR3 reads CASSLVPSGQATQYF. The CDR3 DNA is TGTGCCAGCAGCTTAGTCCCTAGCGGTCAAGCGACCCAGTACTTC.

The chain couples TRBV5-6 to TRBJ2-7; 7 bases agree with TRBD2. Per the germline V gene, CDR1 is SGHDT and CDR2 is YYEEEE. With 4 bases clipped from V and 1 base from J, the junction kept 17 bases outside the gene matches. The CDR3 runs to 18 residues. CDR3 sequence: CASSTARGDLLSSYEQYF. CDR3 nucleotides: TGTGCCAGCAGCACGGCCCGGGGGGACCTCCTCTCATCCTACGAGCAGTACTTC. The entire variable domain, with the rest obtained from reference TRBV5-6 and TRBJ2-7, is as follows: DAGVTQSPTHLIKTRGQQVTLRCSPKSGHDTVSWYQQALGQGPQFIFQYYEEEERQRGNFPDRFSGHQFPNYSSELNVNALLLGDSALYLCASSTARGDLLSSYEQYFGPGTRLTVT.

This chain connects TRBV19 to TRBJ2-2; no clear D gene. This CDR3 is 13 amino acids long. In germline, CDR1 is LNHDA, CDR2 SQIVND (reference sequence). Trimming stripped 2 bases from V and 3 bases from J, with 4 bases between. CDR3 sequence reads: CASSISDTGELFF. In DNA, the CDR3 is TGTGCCAGTAGTATATCGGACACCGGGGAGCTGTTTTTT. Full variable domain (remainder filled in from reference TRBV19 and TRBJ2-2): DGGITQSPKYLFRKEGQNVTLSCEQNLNHDAMYWYRQDPGQGLRLIYYSQIVNDFQKGDIAEGYSVSREKKESFPLTVTSAQKNPTAFYLCASSISDTGELFFGEGSRLTVL.

This chain connects TRBV5-1 to TRBJ2-7; 7 positions match TRBD2. V shed 2 bases, J shed 5 bases, and the junction held 7 bases outside the gene matches. The germline V gene encodes CDR1 SGHRS and CDR2 YFSETQ. This CDR3 is built from 14 residues. CDR3 region: CASSLSREYHEQYF. Here the CDR3 DNA reads TGCGCCAGCAGCTTATCGCGGGAGTACCACGAGCAGTACTTC.

The J gene is TRBJ2-7, the V gene TRBV5-4; no clear D. The length of the CDR3 is 13 residues. Trimming removed 2 bases at V and 3 bases at J, with 9 bases between. The V gene's germline CDR1 is SGHNT and CDR2 YYREEE (reference sequence). CDR3 in amino acids: CASSFYSNYEQYF. The DNA of the CDR3 is TGTGCCAGCAGCTTTTACTCTAACTACGAGCAGTACTTC.

Here the CDR3 DNA reads TGTGCCAGCAGCTTAAGCGGCTCTGGAAACACCATATATTTT. This encodes CASSLSGSGNTIYF. The V and J genes are TRBV11-2 and TRBJ1-3; D is ambiguous. The length of the CDR3 is 14 residues. Germline assignment: CDR1 SGHAT and CDR2 FQNNGV. The V and J ends lost 2 bases and 0 bases respectively, with 5 bases between them.

V gene TRBV12-5 combines with J gene TRBJ2-4; 8 bases match TRBD2. Looked up from germline, CDR1 is LGHNT and CDR2 is FRNRAP. J lost 5 bases, V lost 0 bases, and 12 bases had no gene match. The CDR3 consists of 18 residues. The CDR3 spells CASGLVIQAGGPQNIQYF. Here the CDR3 DNA reads TGTGCTAGTGGTTTGGTAATTCAGGCGGGAGGCCCCCAAAACATTCAGTACTTC.

The chain has TRBV19 and TRBJ1-4, with D perhaps TRBD1 (5 bases). Germline CDR1 reads LNHDA; CDR2 reads SQIVND (reference sequence). The CDR3 covers 15 residues. V dropped 8 bases and J dropped 5 bases, with 18 bases sitting between them. CDR3 DNA: TGTGCCAGTGCCCTTGTACGACAGCAAAATGAAAAACTGTTTTTT. This translates into CASALVRQQNEKLFF.

In its sample, this clone was seen once. V is TRBV7-9 and J is TRBJ2-3; a weak D match, TRBD2 (6 bases). Between the trimmed V and J ends, which lost 2 bases and 3 bases, there was a span of 12 bases. CDR3 length: 15 residues. CDR1 and CDR2 from the germline V gene are SEHNR and FQNEAQ (reference sequence). CDR3 protein: CASSLRDWVTDTQYF. The CDR3 DNA reads TGTGCCAGCAGCTTACGGGACTGGGTGACAGATACGCAGTATTTT. Full variable domain (rest looked up from reference TRBV7-9 and TRBJ2-3): DTGVSQNPRHKITKRGQNVTFRCDPISEHNRLYWYRQTLGQGPEFLTYFQNEAQLEKSRLLSDRFSAERPKGSFSTLEIQRTEQGDSAMYLCASSLRDWVTDTQYFGPGTRLTVL.

CDR3 nucleotides: TGCAGCGGTGCCGGGGAAGACTATGGCTACACCTTC. Translation gives CSGAGEDYGYTF. The chain employs TRBV29-1 and TRBJ1-2; D uncertain. This CDR3 contains 12 residues. Germline CDR1 SQVTM, CDR2 ANQGSEA. Trimming stripped 7 bases from V and 3 bases from J, with 12 bases between.

This chain connects TRBV5-1 to TRBJ2-5; D possibly corresponds to TRBD2 (6 bases). The V end was cut by 0 bases, the J end by 5 bases, with 17 bases between. CDR3 length equals 16 residues. Germline CDR1 reads SGHRS; CDR2 reads YFSETQ. CDR3 nucleotide sequence: TGCGCCAGCAGCTTGGGGACTACCCCCAGTGGGGAGACCCAGTACTTC. This gives the protein CASSLGTTPSGETQYF.

The J gene is TRBJ2-1, the V gene TRBV11-2; 14 nucleotides match TRBD2. This CDR3 region has 19 residues. V gave up 4 bases and J gave up 0 bases; unmatched junction bases: 8. The germline V gene has CDR1 SGHAT and CDR2 FQNNGV. CDR3 amino acids: CASSSLTTSGRGSYNEQFF. In DNA form, the CDR3 reads TGTGCCAGCAGCTCACTTACGACTAGCGGGAGGGGCTCCTACAATGAGCAGTTCTTC. Variable domain in full (rest from reference TRBV11-2 and TRBJ2-1): EAGVAQSPRYKIIEKRQSVAFWCNPISGHATLYWYQQILGQGPKLLIQFQNNGVVDDSQLPKDRFSAERLKGVDSTLKIQPAKLEDSAVYLCASSSLTTSGRGSYNEQFFGPGTRLTVL.

With regard to this clone: The sample carries other DNA sequences with the same CDR3. V and J are TRBV5-1 and TRBJ2-3, with 9 bases matching TRBD1. The CDR3 consists of 14 residues. Germline trimming cut 0 bases from V and 4 bases from J; bases unmatched to any gene: 0. Germline assignment: CDR1 SGHRS and CDR2 YFSETQ. CDR3 bases: TGCGCCAGCAGCTTGGGACAGGGGGCAGATACGCAGTATTTT. Translation: CASSLGQGADTQYF.